This T cell receptor beta chain stems from a study of blood T cell repertoires in COVID-19. For the study at large: COVID-19 samples, acute and convalescent, were from the United States, Italy and Spain.

After removal of 2 bases from V and 3 bases from J, the junction contained 5 bases not matched to a gene. This CDR3 comprises 15 residues. Germline V gives CDR1 MNHEY, CDR2 SVGAGI. Per the original methods: Scientists estimated how many nucleated cells there were by amplifying reference gene primers. Clones were sequenced by immunoSEQ multiplex PCR, and TCRdb holds only the in-frame ones, with some missing. V and J calls and clone size are copied from that table; D and trimming were computed from the DNA. The repertoire holds approximately 150,000 clones, with more than 85% as singletons. This sequence originates from a man between 45 and 60 years old with active or convalescent COVID-19. The sample taken for sequencing was peripheral blood. V and J are TRBV6-5 and TRBJ2-7; 9 bases align to TRBD2. The CDR3 loop reads CASSYTSGPDYEQYF. Here the CDR3 DNA reads TGTGCCAGCAGTTACACTAGCGGGCCCGACTACGAGCAGTACTTC.